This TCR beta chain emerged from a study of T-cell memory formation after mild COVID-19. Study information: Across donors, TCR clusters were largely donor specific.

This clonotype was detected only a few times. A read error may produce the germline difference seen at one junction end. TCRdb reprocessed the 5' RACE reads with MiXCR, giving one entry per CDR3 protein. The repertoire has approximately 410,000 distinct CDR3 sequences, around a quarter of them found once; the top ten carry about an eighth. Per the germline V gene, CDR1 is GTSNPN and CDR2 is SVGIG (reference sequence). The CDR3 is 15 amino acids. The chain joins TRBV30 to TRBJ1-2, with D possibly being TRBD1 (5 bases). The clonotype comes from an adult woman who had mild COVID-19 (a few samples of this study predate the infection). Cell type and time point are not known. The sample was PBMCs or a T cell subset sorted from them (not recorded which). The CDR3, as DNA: TGTGCCTGGAGTTTGGAGGGGTACACTAAGTATGGCTACACCTTC. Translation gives CAWSLEGYTKYGYTF. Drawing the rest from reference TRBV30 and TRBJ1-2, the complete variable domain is SQTIHQWPATLVQPVGSPLSLECTVEGTSNPNLYWYRQAAGRGLQLLFYSVGIGQISSEVPQNLSASRPQDRQFILSSKKLLLSDSGFYLCAWSLEGYTKYGYTFGSGTRLTVV.